The 3 T cell receptor beta chains presented below share a single source sample, sequenced in a study of Graves' ophthalmopathy and Graves' hyperthyroidism. Amplification from RNA transcripts yielded the TCR beta CDR3 regions. The authors performed first-round RT-PCR with HTBI primers and then a second-round multiplex PCR. In TCRdb, the multiplex PCR reads were re-called with MiXCR into one record per CDR3 protein. This sample has about 500,000 distinct CDR3 sequences, with over 13% found just once. The sample consisted of blood. These receptors were taken from a young woman with Graves' ophthalmopathy.

There are a few counts of this clonotype. V usage is TRBV5-1 and J usage is TRBJ2-7; D uncertain. Germline V gene data show CDR1 as SGHRS and CDR2 as YFSETQ. V was pared by 0 bases and J by 1 base, with 8 bases between. The length of the CDR3 is 14 residues. The CDR3 DNA sequence: TGCGCCAGCAGCTTGGACAGCCCATCCTACGAGCAGTACTTC. Translated: CASSLDSPSYEQYF.

In this sample, this clonotype turned up many times. This chain links TRBV19 with TRBJ2-7, with D uncertain. Germline lookup yields CDR1 LNHDA and CDR2 SQIVND (reference sequence). The CDR3 runs 14 residues. The V end lost 3 bases, the J end lost 0 bases, and 9 bases lay between the germline ends. This CDR3 reads CASSISGTSYEQYF. The DNA of the CDR3 is TGTGCCAGTAGTATCTCCGGTACCTCCTACGAGCAGTACTTC. The variable domain in full, completed from reference TRBV19 and TRBJ2-7, reads DGGITQSPKYLFRKEGQNVTLSCEQNLNHDAMYWYRQDPGQGLRLIYYSQIVNDFQKGDIAEGYSVSREKKESFPLTVTSAQKNPTAFYLCASSISGTSYEQYFGPGTRLTVT.

This clonotype was counted at least ten times. In DNA form, the CDR3 reads TGTGCCAGCAGACACACCCCCCTAGCGGATTGGACCGGGGAGCTGTTTTTT. It codes for CASRHTPLADWTGELFF. The chain has TRBV6-4 and TRBJ2-2, with 7 nucleotides matching TRBD2. With 6 bases clipped from V and 5 bases from J, the junction kept 15 bases outside the gene matches. The CDR3 spans 17 residues. Germline-derived CDR1 and CDR2 are MRHNA and SNTAGT.